Listed below are T cell receptor beta chains from one sample, sequenced in a study of beta chain features in type 1 diabetes. Method: immunoSEQ multiplex PCR; TCRdb's copy keeps in-frame clones and lacks some. The sample records 200,000 to 250,000 clones, over 11% being singletons. The sample taken for sequencing was naive CD4+ T cells from blood. These TCRs come from a man aged 30 to 45 with type 1 diabetes. Each CDR3 is given with its conserved first and last residue. A D gene is named only where the DNA matches it firmly. Only some rows state a clone size, as once, few, many or a class for expanded clones.

v_call	j_call	clone_size	d_call	cdr3_nt	cdr3_aa
TRBV7-2	TRBJ2-7	few	-	TGTGCCAGCAGCTTAGGGTCCGGGACTGGTACCTACGAGCAGTACTTC	CASSLGSGTGTYEQYF
TRBV13	TRBJ1-6	once	-	TGTGCCAGCAGCTTGGCAGGGGTAGGACAAAATTCACCCCTCCACTTT	CASSLAGVGQNSPLHF
TRBV7-2	TRBJ1-2	few	-	TGTGCCAGCAGCTTATACGAACAGACCTATGGCTACACCTTC	CASSLYEQTYGYTF
TRBV29-1	TRBJ1-1	few	TRBD1	TGCAGCGTTGAAAGGGACAGGGCTTGGAACACTGAAGCTTTCTTT	CSVERDRAWNTEAFF
TRBV27	TRBJ2-1	-	-	TGTGCCAGCAGAAAATACACTACCGACAATGAGCAGTTCTTC	CASRKYTTDNEQFF
TRBV29-1	TRBJ2-7	few	TRBD1	TGCAGCGTTGCCCTCCGGGACAGCTCCTACGAGCAGTACTTC	CSVALRDSSYEQYF
TRBV6-5	TRBJ1-1	-	TRBD1	TGTGCCAGCAGTTCTCGACAGGGGGCGAGTACTGAAGCTTTCTTT	CASSSRQGASTEAFF
TRBV7-9	TRBJ2-7	-	TRBD1	TGTGCCAGCAGCCGACAGGGGGCTATGTCCGAGCAGTACTTC	CASSRQGAMSEQYF
TRBV5-4	TRBJ2-1	-	TRBD2	TGTGCCAGCAGCTTTTCCCCCCGGGCTAGCGGGAGGGACTCCTACAATGAGCAGTTCTTC	CASSFSPRASGRDSYNEQFF
TRBV5-1	TRBJ2-7	few	-	TGCGCCAGCAGCCCGCCGGGGTTCTACGAGCAGTACTTC	CASSPPGFYEQYF
TRBV18	TRBJ1-1	few	TRBD1	TGTGCCAGCTCCTGGACAGGGGAGGACACTGAAGCTTTCTTT	CASSWTGEDTEAFF
TRBV7-9	TRBJ1-2	-	TRBD1	TGTGCCAGCAGCAGGGGACAGGGAGATGGCTACACCTTC	CASSRGQGDGYTF
TRBV18	TRBJ2-7	-	-	TGTGCCAGCTCACCAGGGGAGTTCTACGAGCAGTACTTC	CASSPGEFYEQYF
TRBV30	TRBJ2-1	-	-	TGTGCCTGGAGTGTGCGGGGAGCCCCCTACAATGAGCAGTTCTTC	CAWSVRGAPYNEQFF
TRBV11-2	TRBJ2-6	-	-	TGTGCCAGCAGGCGCGCCGAGGCCAACGTCCTGACTTTC	CASRRAEANVLTF
TRBV7-2	TRBJ2-3	-	-	TGTGCCAGCAGCCCACTACAGGGCAATACGCAGTATTTT	CASSPLQGNTQYF
TRBV21-1	TRBJ1-2	-	-	TGTGCCAGCAGCAAATCAGGGGCCAACTATGGCTACACCTTC	CASSKSGANYGYTF
TRBV19	TRBJ2-7	few	-	TGTGCCAGTAGGGATGGACGGGGAAGCCTACACGAGCAGTACTTC	CASRDGRGSLHEQYF
TRBV7-2	TRBJ2-1	few	TRBD2	TGTGCCAGCATCCGGAGTCCCCGGGAGGACAATGAGCAGTTCTTC	CASIRSPREDNEQFF
TRBV6-5	TRBJ2-7	-	TRBD1	TGTGCCAGCAGTAGGACAGGGGGCCCCTACGAGCAGTACTTC	CASSRTGGPYEQYF
TRBV9	TRBJ2-3	-	TRBD2	TGTGCCAGCAGCGCGACTAGCGGGGGCCGCAAGGCAGATACGCAGTATTTT	CASSATSGGRKADTQYF
TRBV6-5	TRBJ2-3	few	TRBD2	TGTGCCAGCAGTTACTCTAGCGGGAGGGCCGGAGATACGCAGTATTTT	CASSYSSGRAGDTQYF
TRBV7-9	TRBJ1-4	-	-	TGTGCCAGCAGCCGCCCCGGGACAACTAATGAAAAACTGTTTTTT	CASSRPGTTNEKLFF
TRBV5-1	TRBJ2-2	few	TRBD2	TGCGCCAGCAGCCCAAGCGGGGGGAACACCGGGGAGCTGTTTTTT	CASSPSGGNTGELFF
TRBV6-5	TRBJ2-1	-	-	TGTGCCAGCAGTTACTCGTGGGGGCCCTACAATGAGCAGTTCTTC	CASSYSWGPYNEQFF
TRBV10-1	TRBJ2-3	-	TRBD2	TGCGCCAGCAGACCCGGGACTAGCGGTACCTCTAGCACAGATACGCAGTATTTT	CASRPGTSGTSSTDTQYF
TRBV5-4	TRBJ1-2	few	-	TGTGCCAGCAGCTTGGATAGCATTCTCTATGGCTACACCTTC	CASSLDSILYGYTF
TRBV7-2	TRBJ2-6	few	-	TGTGCCAGCAGCACCACAGGTGCTGGGGCCAACGTCCTGACTTTC	CASSTTGAGANVLTF
TRBV5-1	TRBJ2-3	-	-	TGCGCCAGCAGCTTGGCAGGGAGCACAGATACGCAGTATTTT	CASSLAGSTDTQYF
TRBV30	TRBJ2-7	-	TRBD2	TGTGCCTGGAGTCCCCGACTAGCGGGAGGCGCCTACGAGCAGTACTTC	CAWSPRLAGGAYEQYF
TRBV29-1	TRBJ1-1	-	-	TGCAGCGGTTACGTACAGGGACAGAACACTGAAGCTTTCTTT	CSGYVQGQNTEAFF
TRBV19	TRBJ2-3	few	TRBD1	TGTGCCAGTAGTATCGGGACAGTCACAGATACGCAGTATTTT	CASSIGTVTDTQYF
TRBV10-3	TRBJ2-1	few	-	TGTGCCATCAGTGAGTTCGGGAATGAGCAGTTCTTC	CAISEFGNEQFF
TRBV6-5	TRBJ1-2	-	-	TGTGCCAGCAGGCCCGACAGAGACCCAAACTATGGCTACACCTTC	CASRPDRDPNYGYTF
TRBV7-9	TRBJ2-6	-	-	TGTGCCAGCAGCTTAAGGGCAGGGACTGGGGCCAACGTCCTGACTTTC	CASSLRAGTGANVLTF
TRBV19	TRBJ1-2	-	-	TGTGCCAGTAGCCCGGAGGGCCTGTATGGCTACACCTTC	CASSPEGLYGYTF
TRBV7-2	TRBJ2-3	-	TRBD2	TGTGCCAGCAGCCTAAAACTAGCGGGAAGAGCAGATACGCAGTATTTT	CASSLKLAGRADTQYF
TRBV6-5	TRBJ2-2	few	TRBD1	TGTGCCAGCAGTAGACAGGGAGACGGGGAGCTGTTTTTT	CASSRQGDGELFF
TRBV7-9	TRBJ2-5	-	TRBD1	TGTGCCAGCAGCTCGGGACAGGGGCTTGAGACCCAGTACTTC	CASSSGQGLETQYF
TRBV7-9	TRBJ1-5	-	TRBD1	TGTGCCAGCAGCGAGGGGGCAAGCTTCAATCAGCCCCAGCATTTT	CASSEGASFNQPQHF
TRBV5-1	TRBJ2-3	few	-	TGCGCCAGCAGCTCGGGGGAACCCACAGATACGCAGTATTTT	CASSSGEPTDTQYF
TRBV9	TRBJ1-2	-	-	TGTGCCAGCAGCGTAGGAACCAGGGACTATGGCTACACCTTC	CASSVGTRDYGYTF
TRBV4-1	TRBJ2-7	few	-	TGCGCCAGCAGCCATAAGGGGTTT	CASSHKGF
TRBV5-4	TRBJ2-5	-	TRBD1	TGTGCCAGCAGCTTTGGGACAGAAGAGACCCAGTACTTC	CASSFGTEETQYF
TRBV13	TRBJ2-1	-	TRBD1	TGTGCCAGCAGCTGGGGGACAGGGGGCTATGAGCAGTTCTTC	CASSWGTGGYEQFF
TRBV25-1	TRBJ2-1	few	TRBD1	TGTGCCAGCAGTGGCATTACAGGGGGCCTCTACAATGAGCAGTTCTTC	CASSGITGGLYNEQFF
TRBV25-1	TRBJ1-1	-	-	TGTGCCAGCAGTGAAGGTCCCGGGAGAGCTTTCTTT	CASSEGPGRAFF
TRBV20-1	TRBJ1-1	-	-	TGCAGTGCTAGGGGGCTCGCTGAAGCTTTCTTT	CSARGLAEAFF
TRBV19	TRBJ1-5	-	-	TGTGCCAGTAGTGATATACCCGGAGGGGACCAGCCCCAGCATTTT	CASSDIPGGDQPQHF
TRBV15	TRBJ2-1	-	TRBD2	TGTGCCACCAGCAGTATAACTAGCGGGAGGAATGAGCAGTTCTTC	CATSSITSGRNEQFF
TRBV11-2	TRBJ1-1	few	-	TGTGCCAGCAGCTTAGAGCGGTGGAATTCGGCTTTCTTT	CASSLERWNSAFF
TRBV5-1	TRBJ2-7	few	TRBD2	TGCGCCAGCAGCTTGTACCTAGCGGGAGACTACGAGCAGTACTTC	CASSLYLAGDYEQYF
TRBV30	TRBJ1-3	-	TRBD1	TGCGCAGTTTCAGGGGGCTCTGGAAACACCATATATTTT	CAVSGGSGNTIYF
TRBV25-1	TRBJ1-2	few	-	TGTGCCAGCAGTGCCCAGGGTAACTATGGCTACACCTTC	CASSAQGNYGYTF